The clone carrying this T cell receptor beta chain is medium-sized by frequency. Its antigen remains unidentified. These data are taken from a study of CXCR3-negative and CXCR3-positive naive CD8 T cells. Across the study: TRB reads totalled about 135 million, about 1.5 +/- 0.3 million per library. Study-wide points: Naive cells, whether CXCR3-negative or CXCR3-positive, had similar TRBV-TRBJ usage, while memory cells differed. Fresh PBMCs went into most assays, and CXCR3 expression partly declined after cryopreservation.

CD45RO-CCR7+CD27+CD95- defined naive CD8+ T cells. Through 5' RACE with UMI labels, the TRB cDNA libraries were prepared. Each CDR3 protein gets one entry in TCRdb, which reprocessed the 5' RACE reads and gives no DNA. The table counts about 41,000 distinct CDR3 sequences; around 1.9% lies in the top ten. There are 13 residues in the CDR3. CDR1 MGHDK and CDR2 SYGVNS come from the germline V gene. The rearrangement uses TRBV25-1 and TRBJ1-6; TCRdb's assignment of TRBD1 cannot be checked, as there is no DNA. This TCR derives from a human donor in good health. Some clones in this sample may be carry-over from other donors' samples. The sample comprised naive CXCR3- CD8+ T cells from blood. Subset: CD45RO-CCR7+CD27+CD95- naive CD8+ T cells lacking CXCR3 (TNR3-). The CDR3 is CASSEWTAISLHF.